These 20 T cell receptor beta chains came from one sample sequenced in a study of cytomegalovirus exposure and HLA in healthy donors. Researchers ran the PCR with 60 Vbeta and 13 Jbeta primers. This table comes from immunoSEQ multiplex PCR, and its TCRdb copy is limited to in-frame clones, with some not included. The sample lists around 150,000 clones, around 85% occurring once. The specimen sequenced was PBMCs. Receptors originate from a man younger than 30 in good health and CMV-seropositive.

The chain links TRBV2 to TRBJ2-5, with D possibly matching TRBD2 (5 bases). The germline V gene has CDR1 SNHLY and CDR2 FYNNEI. Between the trimmed V and J ends, which lost 7 bases and 5 bases, there was a span of 11 bases. The CDR3 loop spans 12 amino acids. This chain's CDR3 is CASTKRGETQYF. In nucleotides, the CDR3 is TGTGCCAGCACAAAACGCGGGGAGACCCAGTACTTC.

The CDR3 loop reads CASSLGGGWETQYF. For the CDR3, the DNA is TGTGCCAGCAGTTTAGGGGGGGGCTGGGAGACCCAGTACTTC. The chain has TRBV27 and TRBJ2-5; D perhaps matches TRBD2 (7 bases). V was pared by 2 bases and J by 5 bases, with 12 bases between. The CDR3 covers 14 residues. CDR1 and CDR2 (germline): MNHEY, SMNVEV (reference sequence).

The count of this clone is one. This chain joins TRBV12-5 and TRBJ2-7; D is perhaps TRBD2 (7 bases). CDR3 size: 15 residues. Germline CDR1 LGHNT, CDR2 FRNRAP. The germline V and J ends were trimmed by 4 bases and 1 base, with 14 bases remaining between them. CDR3 amino acids: CASGYLGGTSYEQYF. CDR3 in DNA: TGTGCTAGTGGTTACCTGGGGGGGACATCCTACGAGCAGTACTTC.

Only one count was recorded for this clone. This rearrangement joins TRBV15 to TRBJ2-1; D possibly corresponds to TRBD2 (5 bases). The germline V gene encodes CDR1 LNHNV and CDR2 YYDKDF (reference sequence). The CDR3 covers 16 residues. Trimming left V 4 bases short and J 6 bases short, with 19 bases between. CDR3 DNA: TGTGCCACCAGCAACCCCGGCGGGTCCGGCATCAATGAGCAGTTCTTC. It translates to CATSNPGGSGINEQFF.

The chain uses TRBV7-9 and TRBJ2-3; 9 bases match TRBD1. CDR3 size: 14 residues. The germline V gene encodes CDR1 SEHNR and CDR2 FQNEAQ (reference sequence). Unmatched junction bases numbered 6, after V lost 5 bases and J lost 6 bases. The CDR3 DNA sequence: TGTGCCAGCAGCCAGAGGGGACAGGGCGATACGCAGTATTTT. Residues: CASSQRGQGDTQYF. Full variable domain (remainder filled in from reference TRBV7-9 and TRBJ2-3): DTGVSQNPRHKITKRGQNVTFRCDPISEHNRLYWYRQTLGQGPEFLTYFQNEAQLEKSRLLSDRFSAERPKGSFSTLEIQRTEQGDSAMYLCASSQRGQGDTQYFGPGTRLTVL.

This sequence joins TRBV11-1 and TRBJ1-6; a weak D match, TRBD1 (6 bases). CDR1 SGHAT and CDR2 FQDESV come from the germline V gene (reference sequence). The CDR3 runs to 18 residues. V was shortened by 6 bases and J by 0 bases, with 18 bases between the two germline ends. The CDR3 loop is CASRGGREVGSYNSPLHF. The CDR3 DNA follows: TGTGCCAGCAGGGGGGGGCGGGAGGTGGGCTCCTATAATTCACCCCTCCACTTT.

The count of this clone is one. The chain joins TRBV5-1 to TRBJ1-1; D is undetermined. This CDR3 has 16 amino acids. Germline assignment: CDR1 SGHRS and CDR2 YFSETQ. V lost 3 bases, J lost 1 base, and 16 bases lay in between. The CDR3 coding sequence is TGCGCCAGCAGCTCTCAGATGGGAGTAGGGAACACTGAAGCTTTCTTT. Translated: CASSSQMGVGNTEAFF.

The J gene is TRBJ1-2, the V gene TRBV4-1; a possible D gene is TRBD1 (5 bases). Germline CDR1 reads MGHRA; CDR2 reads YSYEKL. The CDR3 contains 15 residues. The V gene lost 0 bases and the J gene lost 4 bases, with 12 bases spanning the gap. The CDR3 is CASSQDPQGPYGYTF. CDR3 in DNA: TGCGCCAGCAGCCAAGATCCGCAGGGTCCCTATGGCTACACCTTC.

The chain employs TRBV6-1 and TRBJ1-5; D not certain. CDR3 length: 14 amino acids. Looked up from germline, CDR1 is MNHNS and CDR2 is SASEGT. Trimming cost V 7 bases and J 4 bases, with 14 bases left between them. The CDR3 DNA sequence: TGTGCCAGCAAGACGGGAGCTATAAATCAGCCCCAGCATTTT. Translation gives CASKTGAINQPQHF.

This clone has only a few counts. V is TRBV19 and J is TRBJ2-1; the D is unclear. Germline assignment: CDR1 LNHDA and CDR2 SQIVND (reference sequence). Deletions cut 3 bases from V and 0 bases from J, with 12 bases between. The CDR3 extends over 16 amino acids. CDR3 amino acids: CASSIAQPSSYNEQFF. Written as DNA, the CDR3 is TGTGCCAGTAGTATCGCACAGCCGAGCTCCTACAATGAGCAGTTCTTC.

V gene TRBV6-1 combines with J gene TRBJ1-2; D perhaps matches TRBD1 (5 bases). There are 11 residues in the CDR3. CDR1 and CDR2 from the germline V gene are MNHNS and SASEGT. V gave up 3 bases and J gave up 11 bases, with 10 bases separating them. The CDR3 DNA reads TGTGCCAGCAGTGAGGGGCCGCGGTACACCTTC. Its protein is CASSEGPRYTF.

The V gene is TRBV29-1, the J gene TRBJ2-5, with a tentative D call TRBD1 (5 bases). This CDR3 is 13 amino acids long. V was pared by 6 bases and J by 4 bases, with 15 bases between. Germline-derived CDR1 and CDR2 are SQVTM and ANQGSEA. DNA for the CDR3: TGCAGCGTCCCAAGGGGCCTGGTAGAGACCCAGTACTTC. It encodes CSVPRGLVETQYF.

This clone was detected only a few times. This chain uses TRBV30 with TRBJ2-1; 8 nucleotides agree with TRBD2. The CDR3 runs to 15 residues. J was trimmed by 0 bases and V by 7 bases; bases with no gene match: 8. In germline, CDR1 is GTSNPN, CDR2 SVGIG (reference sequence). DNA for the CDR3: TGTGCCTTCAGAGGGGCGGGGGGCTCCTACAATGAGCAGTTCTTC. It specifies CAFRGAGGSYNEQFF.

The gene calls are TRBV9 and TRBJ2-3, with 8 bases matching TRBD2. Per the germline V gene, CDR1 is SGDLS and CDR2 is YYNGEE. The CDR3 contains 17 residues. The junction had 11 bases not matched to a gene; V was cut back by 3 bases and J by 2 bases. CDR3 sequence reads: CASSAGQAGAVTDTQYF. CDR3 nucleotides: TGTGCCAGCAGCGCGGGCCAAGCGGGGGCCGTCACAGATACGCAGTATTTT.

V is TRBV30 and J is TRBJ2-7; no reliable D call. CDR3 length equals 12 residues. Germline V gene lookup returns CDR1 GTSNPN and CDR2 SVGIG (reference sequence). The ends were cut back, 4 bases at V and 0 bases at J, with 7 bases in the middle. CDR3 coding DNA: TGTGCCTGGAAACCCAGCTCCTACGAGCAGTACTTC. This gives the protein CAWKPSSYEQYF.

V usage is TRBV27 and J usage is TRBJ2-7, with D possibly matching TRBD2 (6 bases). CDR3 length: 17 residues. Germline V gene data show CDR1 as MNHEY and CDR2 as SMNVEV (reference sequence). Trimming took 4 bases from V and 0 from J, leaving 19 bases between them. In nucleotides, the CDR3 is TGTGCCAGCAGTTCCCGTGCCGGACGGGGGATCTCCTACGAGCAGTACTTC. It specifies CASSSRAGRGISYEQYF.

The rearrangement joins TRBV5-8 to TRBJ1-4; TRBD1 agrees at 7 bases. Germline V lookup: CDR1 SGHTS, CDR2 YDEGEE. J gave up 3 bases and V 0 bases, and 8 bases lay outside the gene matches. The CDR3 runs to 17 residues. The DNA of the CDR3 is TGTGCCAGCAGCTTGGGCAGGGGGAGAGTACCTAATGAAAAACTGTTTTTT. Translation gives CASSLGRGRVPNEKLFF.

CDR3 region: CASSLVAGTGSSYNEQFF. In DNA, the CDR3 is TGTGCCAGCAGCTTAGTGGCCGGGACAGGGAGCTCCTACAATGAGCAGTTCTTC. The J gene is TRBJ2-1, the V gene TRBV7-6; 9 bases are a match to TRBD1. The CDR3 consists of 18 residues. The germline CDR1 and CDR2 sequences are SGHVS and FNYEAQ. V lost 1 base and J lost 0; bases outside the gene matches: 7. The full variable domain, in which reference TRBV7-6 and TRBJ2-1 provide the parts outside the CDR3, is GAGVSQSPRYKVTKRGQDVALRCDPISGHVSLYWYRQALGQGPEFLTYFNYEAQQDKSGLPNDRFSAERPEGSISTLTIQRTEQRDSAMYRCASSLVAGTGSSYNEQFFGPGTRLTVL.

This clone was seen just once. This chain joins TRBV7-8 and TRBJ1-5; TRBD1 might be the D (5 bases). V shed 5 bases and J shed 5 bases, with 16 bases lying between them. The germline V gene has CDR1 SGHVS and CDR2 FQNEAQ. The CDR3 contains 15 residues. CDR3 in amino acids: CASSRRAGTYQPQHF. The CDR3 DNA follows: TGTGCCAGCAGCCGCAGGGCAGGTACATATCAGCCCCAGCATTTT.

The chain joins TRBV7-2 to TRBJ1-2; TRBD1 might be the D (6 bases). The ends were cut back, 6 bases at V and 6 bases at J, with 26 bases in the middle. The CDR3 covers 17 residues. Per the germline V gene, CDR1 is SGHTA and CDR2 is FQGNSA. The CDR3 DNA is TGTGCCAGCAGACTTCCCGAAAGAAGAACAGGGAACCATGGCTACACCTTC. Translating it yields CASRLPERRTGNHGYTF.